Following are 4 T cell receptor beta chains from one sample sequenced in a study of shared clonotypes between healthy human individuals. Sequenced by immunoSEQ multiplex PCR; TCRdb stores in-frame clones only, minus some. There are just under 95,000 clones in the sample; approximately 75% occur only once, and roughly 49% lies in the top ten. The sample was memory CD8+ T cells sorted from blood. Subset indicated: CD45RO+ cells pooled with CCR7-negative TemRA cells. Receptor source: a young man in good health.

The chain carries TRBV11-1 and TRBJ2-3; no clear D. This CDR3 comprises 13 residues. CDR1 and CDR2 from the germline V gene are SGHAT and FQDESV (reference sequence). V shed 4 bases and J shed 3 bases, with 8 bases lying between them. CDR3 protein: CASSWPETDTQYF. The CDR3 coding sequence is TGTGCCAGCAGCTGGCCCGAGACAGATACGCAGTATTTT.

This chain uses TRBV5-1 with TRBJ2-7; the D gene is possibly TRBD1 (6 bases). V lost 4 bases, J lost 5 bases, and 13 bases lay in between. CDR3 length equals 13 residues. Germline V gene data show CDR1 as SGHRS and CDR2 as YFSETQ. The CDR3 protein is CASSGTGRDEQYF. CDR3 nucleotide sequence: TGCGCCAGCAGCGGTACAGGGCGGGACGAGCAGTACTTC.

The chain combines TRBV10-3 with TRBJ2-5; 9 positions agree with TRBD2. Looked up from germline, CDR1 is ENHRY and CDR2 is SYGVKD. The V and J ends lost 0 bases and 0 bases, in that order; junction bases with no gene match: 2. The CDR3 is made up of 16 amino acids. CDR3: CAISESSGRYQETQYF. The DNA for the CDR3 is TGTGCCATCAGTGAGTCCAGCGGGAGGTACCAAGAGACCCAGTACTTC.

The chain couples TRBV7-3 to TRBJ2-2; 7 bases align to TRBD1. The J segment lost 3 bases and the V segment lost 5 bases, leaving 0 bases of the junction unmatched. The CDR3 runs to 13 residues. From germline, CDR1 is SGHTA and CDR2 FQGTGA. The CDR3 bases are TGTGCCAGCAGCCAGGGGGACACCGGGGAGCTGTTTTTT. It yields the protein CASSQGDTGELFF.